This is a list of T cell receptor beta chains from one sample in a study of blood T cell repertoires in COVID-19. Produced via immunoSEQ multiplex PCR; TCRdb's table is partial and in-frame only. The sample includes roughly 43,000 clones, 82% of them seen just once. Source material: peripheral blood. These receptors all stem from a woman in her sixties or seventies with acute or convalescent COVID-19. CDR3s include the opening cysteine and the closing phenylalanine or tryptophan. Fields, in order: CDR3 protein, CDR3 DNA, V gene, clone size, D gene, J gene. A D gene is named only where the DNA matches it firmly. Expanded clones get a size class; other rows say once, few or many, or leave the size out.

CASSFRGGRNTIYF TGTGCCAGCAGCTTTAGGGGAGGTCGAAACACCATATATTTT TRBV5-6 . . TRBJ1-3
CASSLAVTSGSGEQYF TGCGCCAGCAGCTTGGCCGTTACTAGCGGGAGCGGCGAGCAGTACTTC TRBV5-1 few TRBD2 TRBJ2-7
CASSLAGSASSTDTQYF TGTGCCAGCAGCTTAGCGGGTAGCGCCTCTAGCACAGATACGCAGTATTTT TRBV7-6 . . TRBJ2-3
CASRRGPADNEQFF TGTGCCAGCCGTAGGGGCCCGGCGGACAATGAGCAGTTCTTC TRBV19 . . TRBJ2-1
CASTRDRHSNQPQHF TGTGCCAGCACTCGGGACAGACATAGCAATCAGCCCCAGCATTTT TRBV2 . TRBD1 TRBJ1-5
CASTLGQGASYEQYF TGTGCCAGTACCTTAGGACAGGGGGCCTCCTACGAGCAGTACTTC TRBV19 . TRBD1 TRBJ2-7
CASSTRGGSDQPQHF TGTGCCAGCAGCACGAGGGGGGGGTCGGATCAGCCCCAGCATTTT TRBV7-2 . . TRBJ1-5
CASTSGTSDSPLHF TGTGCCAGCACCAGCGGGACAAGTGATTCACCCCTCCACTTT TRBV9 . . TRBJ1-6
CATSDGQLAGVYNEQFF TGTGCCACCAGTGATGGTCAACTAGCGGGAGTATACAATGAGCAGTTCTTC TRBV24-1 once TRBD2 TRBJ2-1
CASSYVWTGGETQYF TGTGCCAGCAGTTACGTTTGGACAGGGGGAGAGACCCAGTACTTC TRBV6-5 few TRBD1 TRBJ2-5
CASRRNIRQGTYGYTF TGTGCCAGCAGGCGGAATATAAGACAGGGGACATATGGCTACACCTTC TRBV27 . TRBD1 TRBJ1-2
CASSLSGTDPFGANVLTF TGTGCCAGCAGCCTCTCAGGGACAGACCCATTTGGGGCCAACGTCCTGACTTTC TRBV7-3 . TRBD1 TRBJ2-6
CATSRRGGADTQYF TGTGCCACCAGTCGAAGGGGGGGTGCAGATACGCAGTATTTT TRBV24-1 . . TRBJ2-3
CASSFDRSLYNQPQHF TGTGCCAGCAGTTTCGACAGGTCCCTTTACAATCAGCCCCAGCATTTT TRBV28 . . TRBJ1-5
CASSLFGDRGRVTQYF TGTGCCAGCAGCTTGTTCGGGGACAGGGGGAGAGTCACGCAGTATTTT TRBV5-4 . TRBD1 TRBJ2-3
CASSLEGRVSLRETQYF TGTGCCAGCAGCTTAGAAGGGCGGGTGTCATTGCGAGAGACCCAGTACTTC TRBV7-2 . . TRBJ2-5
CASSLPKTAWLAVSYEQYF TGTGCCAGCTCTCTACCTAAGACCGCATGGCTAGCGGTTTCCTACGAGCAGTACTTC TRBV18 few TRBD2 TRBJ2-7
CASSLTGGGEQYF TGTGCCAGCAGCCTTACAGGGGGTGGCGAGCAGTACTTC TRBV11-3 . TRBD1 TRBJ2-7